This T cell receptor beta chain is drawn from a study of regulatory T cells in long-lasting Graves disease. The study's findings and limits: Accuracy was possibly reduced by small sample size. New patients shared approximately 970 public clonotypes, and persistent patients shared more, with 2,741.

This CDR3 has 15 amino acids. Germline V gene sequence: CDR1 SGHAT, CDR2 FQNNGV. V was cut by 5 bases and J by 3 bases, with 13 bases left in between. Time point reported: persistent/refractory GD, antithyroid drugs over 5 years with positive TRAb. From PBMCs, RNA was extracted and then used to make the TCR library. In its sample, this clonotype was seen many times. Its antigen is currently unknown. Building the TCR beta libraries relied on iRepertoire HTBI primers, and CDR3 regions underwent Arm-PCR. TCRdb used MiXCR to reprocess the multiplex PCR reads, holding one entry per CDR3 protein. In the table there are 350,000 to 450,000 distinct CDR3 sequences, 20% to 25% of which are singletons.

V gene TRBV11-2 combines with J gene TRBJ2-2; D gene ambiguous. The sequence was obtained from a female donor with Graves disease. Specimen: peripheral blood mononuclear cells (PBMCs), collected when the disease was refractory, from a patient treated with antithyroid drugs. CDR3 residues: CASSPWVPDTGELFF. CDR3 bases: TGTGCCAGCAGCCCATGGGTTCCGGACACCGGGGAGCTGTTTTTT.